The clone carrying this TCR beta chain was counted a few times. Its antigen is unidentified. Donation came from healthy Caucasian individuals in Russia who were aged about 6 to 95. Isolation recovered at least 6.5 million PBMCs from every sample. This sample was included in a study of blood T cells in healthy people across ages. Sample-barcoded 5' priming and a J-beta primer mix drove a second PCR of roughly 6 to 12 cycles. MiXCR, run by TCRdb on the 5' RACE reads, gives a single entry per CDR3 protein. This sample has some 1,000,000 distinct CDR3 sequences; under 30% occur once, and the top ten carry approximately 0.71%. Germline V CDR1 and CDR2: SGDLS, YYNGEE. CDR3 length equals 15 residues. The germline V and J ends were trimmed by 3 bases and 0 bases, with 12 bases remaining between them. Study results and caveats: Among T cells, TCR beta diversity per million cells dropped roughly linearly as age rose.

The same data also went into a second study, on T cells of mothers and their children. That study reports: Among related mother-child pairs, overlap was slightly higher than in unrelated pairs, though not significantly.

Sequenced material: blood. The rearrangement links TRBV9 to TRBJ1-2, with a possible D match to TRBD1 (6 bases). The sequence was collected from a girl under 10 years old in good health. CDR3 DNA: TGTGCCAGCAGCGGGGGACAAGCCCCTAACTATGGCTACACCTTC. Translation: CASSGGQAPNYGYTF.